The entry below describes one T cell receptor (beta chain). The sample originates from a study of blood T cell repertoires in COVID-19. J lost 9 bases, V lost 10 bases, and 5 bases had no gene match. The germline V gene has CDR1 SEHNR and CDR2 FQNEAQ (reference sequence). The CDR3 runs 13 residues. Method: immunoSEQ multiplex PCR; TCRdb's copy keeps in-frame clones and lacks some. Among over 200,000 clones listed, around 82% were seen once. The specimen was peripheral blood. V and J are TRBV7-9 and TRBJ2-1; 14 bases match TRBD2. This receptor was identified in a woman aged 40 to 50 with acute or convalescent COVID-19. CDR3 coding DNA: TGTGCCAAGGGACTAGCGGGAGATGGTGAGCAGTTCTTC. As protein: CAKGLAGDGEQFF.